The 8 T cell receptor beta chains below all came from one sample that was sequenced in a study of blood T cell repertoires in COVID-19. Assay: immunoSEQ multiplex PCR; the TCRdb copy retains only in-frame clones and omits some. The sample shows just under 85,000 clones, around 87% of them seen only once. The sample consisted of peripheral blood. The receptor set was obtained from a man older than 75 with active or convalescent COVID-19.

This clone was seen just once. The genes are TRBV6-5 and TRBJ1-5; D call uncertain. The V end was cut by 6 bases, the J end by 9 bases, with 15 bases between. The CDR3 totals 13 residues. Germline CDR1 MNHEY, CDR2 SVGAGI. CDR3 loop: CASSSGGLMPQHF. CDR3 in DNA: TGTGCCAGCAGCTCGGGAGGACTAATGCCCCAGCATTTT.

This clone was picked up a small number of times. This chain joins TRBV7-3 and TRBJ1-2, with TRBD1 identical over 7 bases. Germline CDR1 reads SGHTA; CDR2 reads FQGTGA. V shed 5 bases and J 3 bases; nucleotides not matched to a gene: 3. The CDR3 contains 13 residues. The CDR3 nucleotides read TGTGCCAGCAGCCCCACAGGGGACTATGGCTACACCTTC. Encoded protein: CASSPTGDYGYTF.

The chain joins TRBV2 to TRBJ1-5, with D unresolved. CDR3 size: 14 residues. Trimming pared 0 bases from V and 6 bases from J, leaving 9 bases between. CDR1 is SNHLY, CDR2 FYNNEI, per germline. CDR3 amino acids: CASSEAFPGQPQHF. The DNA for the CDR3 is TGTGCCAGCAGTGAAGCGTTTCCCGGTCAGCCCCAGCATTTT.

The chain links TRBV20-1 to TRBJ2-5, with TRBD2 identical over 12 bases. Trimming cost V 3 bases and J 5 bases; bases outside gene matches: 13. The CDR3 is 17 amino acids. Germline V gives CDR1 DFQATT, CDR2 SNEGSKA (reference sequence). The CDR3 here is CSASTGASGGAAETQYF. The CDR3 DNA sequence: TGCAGTGCTAGTACCGGAGCTAGCGGGGGGGCCGCGGAGACCCAGTACTTC.

CDR3 DNA: TGTGCCAGCAGCCCTGAAAGACTAGCGGGGGGTATAGATACGCAGTATTTT. This translates into CASSPERLAGGIDTQYF. The chain links TRBV6-2 or TRBV6-3 to TRBJ2-3; TRBD2 matches at 13 bases. The V gene's germline CDR1 is MNHEY and CDR2 SVGEGT. The length of the CDR3 is 17 residues. V was pared by 6 bases and J by 5 bases, with 11 bases of the junction left unmatched.

The chain carries TRBV19 and TRBJ2-3, with 11 bases that match TRBD1. CDR3 length: 15 amino acids. J gave up 4 bases and V 8 bases, and 8 bases lay outside the gene matches. CDR1 LNHDA and CDR2 SQIVND come from the germline V gene (reference sequence). DNA of the CDR3: TGTGCCAGTGCCCGGCGGACAGGGGGCGCAGATACGCAGTATTTT. Amino acids: CASARRTGGADTQYF.

The chain joins TRBV27 to TRBJ1-2; TRBD1 agrees at 9 bases. This CDR3 has 15 amino acids. Germline V lookup: CDR1 MNHEY, CDR2 SMNVEV (reference sequence). The junction had 3 bases not matched to a gene; V was cut back by 3 bases and J by 1 base. The CDR3 here is CASSFGTGSNYGYTF. In DNA form, the CDR3 reads TGTGCCAGCAGTTTCGGGACAGGGAGTAACTATGGCTACACCTTC.

This clone was seen just once. The rearrangement joins TRBV6-1 to TRBJ1-5; D might be TRBD1 (5 bases). Germline CDR1 is MNHNS and CDR2 is SASEGT. Between the trimmed V and J ends, which lost 0 bases and 7 bases, there was a span of 16 bases. The CDR3 is 16 residues long. The CDR3 spells CASSEAGSGIGQPQHF. The CDR3 DNA follows: TGTGCCAGCAGTGAAGCGGGTTCAGGGATTGGGCAGCCCCAGCATTTT.